This T cell receptor beta chain was found in a study of blood T cell repertoires in COVID-19. This clone has just a few counts. Generated by immunoSEQ multiplex PCR, the TCRdb table keeps only in-frame clones and is missing some. The data show almost 350,000 clones, about nine tenths seen once. The CDR3 has 14 amino acids. Germline-derived CDR1 and CDR2 are ENHRY and SYGVKD. The J segment lost 8 bases and the V segment lost 6 bases, leaving 7 bases of the junction unmatched. The sequencing sample was made of peripheral blood. The chain carries TRBV10-3 and TRBJ1-6, with 7 bases matching TRBD1. The origin of this receptor is a woman aged 60-75 years with COVID-19, enrolled during active disease. CDR3 DNA sequence: TGTGCCATCAGGGAGACAGGGATGTATTCACCCCTCCACTTT. Protein product: CAIRETGMYSPLHF.